This is a list of T cell receptor beta chains from one sample in a study of blood T cell repertoires in COVID-19. Sequencing was performed with immunoSEQ multiplex PCR; in TCRdb, only in-frame clones are kept and a portion is missing. This table has 150,000 or so clones, approximately 83% appearing once. Sequencing was done on a sample of peripheral blood. The receptors come from a woman at least 80 years old with acute or convalescent COVID-19. Each CDR3 is given without its conserved first and last residue. The order of the fields is V gene, CDR3 protein.

TRBV5-1 | ASSLAARGTEAF
TRBV30 | AWSAGTENSPLH
TRBV9 | ASSGGVGGLGTQY
TRBV3-1/TRBV3-2 | ASTEDAAGELF
TRBV7-9 | ASSLGDSKNEKLF
TRBV11-2 | ASSLLTSGFTDTQY
TRBV7-9 | ASSLPDSYEQY
TRBV2 | ASSEALGSTGYT
TRBV11-2 | ASSLGSYSEAF
TRBV2 | ASTGAGRGQPQH
TRBV3-1/TRBV3-2 | ASSQGAPSPLH
TRBV5-1 | ASSSEGSYGYT
TRBV5-5 | ASRGDGTGPNQPQH
TRBV4-3 | ASSQGNNRGYNEKLF
TRBV19 | ASSISGNTEAF
TRBV30 | AWSSGNYGYT
TRBV25-1 | ASSEEGRQPQH
TRBV5-1 | ASSLAGRTDTQY
TRBV19 | ASTPGTGGNYGYT
TRBV6-5 | ASSSPGQGGNTIY
TRBV11-2 | ASSSGRGRGQNYGYT
TRBV5-1 | ASSAVIMNTEAF
TRBV7-3 | ASSSGFNTEAF
TRBV9 | ASSVARRVDQPQH
TRBV19 | ASSIPNRMGQENTEAF
TRBV7-2 | ASSLTDLNTEAF
TRBV10-3 | AINGALNTEAF
TRBV5-4 | ASSLNGPRGAEAF
TRBV6-5 | ASSDSGGNQPQH
TRBV27 | ASSPLAGTGGAEQY
TRBV5-5 | ASSLRGQENTEAF
TRBV6-5 | ASAELAGGLTQY
TRBV7-7 | ASSLDQTPGNEQF
TRBV5-1 | ASSLSQGTYEQY
TRBV7-2 | ASSLEQGYEQY
TRBV5-4 | ASSLGVRGTYGYT
TRBV18 | ASSPEASGYT
TRBV30 | AWSGGQANSPLH
TRBV4-1 | ASSQIGEPSSYEQY
TRBV15 | ATSRTSSGKNTEAF
TRBV4-1 | ASSRFSGPFRDTQY
TRBV5-1 | ASSSSIGTEAF
TRBV5-1 | ASSLGPQGGRGYEQF
TRBV10-3 | AICQQANTEAF
TRBV19 | ASSMRSAPSTDTQY
TRBV5-4 | ASSLAGVVADTQY
TRBV7-8 | ASSPDRRNTEAF
TRBV3-1/TRBV3-2 | ASSQVDEKLF
TRBV3-1/TRBV3-2 | ASSQARQGFGYGYT
TRBV6-4 | ASSDRGQGAQGYNEQF
TRBV5-5 | ASSTLTGEETQY
TRBV6-2/TRBV6-3 | ASSRRDRGQNEKLF